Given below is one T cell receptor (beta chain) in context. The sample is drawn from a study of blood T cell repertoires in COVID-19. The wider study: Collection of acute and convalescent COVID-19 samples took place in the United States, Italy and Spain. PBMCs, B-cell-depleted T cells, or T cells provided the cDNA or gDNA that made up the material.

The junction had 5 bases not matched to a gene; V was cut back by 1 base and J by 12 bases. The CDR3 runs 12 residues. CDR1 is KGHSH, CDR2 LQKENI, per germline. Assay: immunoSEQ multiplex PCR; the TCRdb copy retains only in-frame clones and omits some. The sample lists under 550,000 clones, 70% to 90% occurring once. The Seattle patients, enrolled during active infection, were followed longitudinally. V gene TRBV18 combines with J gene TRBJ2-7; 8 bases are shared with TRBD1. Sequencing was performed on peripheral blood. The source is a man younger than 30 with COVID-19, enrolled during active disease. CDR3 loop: CASSPQDRAPYF. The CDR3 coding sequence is TGTGCCAGCTCACCACAGGACAGGGCTCCGTACTTC.